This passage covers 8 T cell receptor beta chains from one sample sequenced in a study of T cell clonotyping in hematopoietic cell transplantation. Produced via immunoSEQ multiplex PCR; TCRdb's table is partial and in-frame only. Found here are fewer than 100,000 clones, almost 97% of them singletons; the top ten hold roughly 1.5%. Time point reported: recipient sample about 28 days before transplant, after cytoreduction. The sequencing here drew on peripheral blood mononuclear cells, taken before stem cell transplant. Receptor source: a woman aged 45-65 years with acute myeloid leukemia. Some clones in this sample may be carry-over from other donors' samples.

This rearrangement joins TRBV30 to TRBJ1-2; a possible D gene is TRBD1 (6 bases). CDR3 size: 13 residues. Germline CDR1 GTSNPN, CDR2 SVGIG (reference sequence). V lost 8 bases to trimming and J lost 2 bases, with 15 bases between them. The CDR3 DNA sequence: TGTGCCCTTACAAGGGGGTCCAACTATGGCTACACCTTC. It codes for CALTRGSNYGYTF.

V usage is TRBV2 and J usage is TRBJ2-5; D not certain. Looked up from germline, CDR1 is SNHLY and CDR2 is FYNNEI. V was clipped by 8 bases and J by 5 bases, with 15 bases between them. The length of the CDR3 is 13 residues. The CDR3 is CASSYTLRETQYF. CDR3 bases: TGTGCCAGCTCCTACACCTTGAGGGAGACCCAGTACTTC.

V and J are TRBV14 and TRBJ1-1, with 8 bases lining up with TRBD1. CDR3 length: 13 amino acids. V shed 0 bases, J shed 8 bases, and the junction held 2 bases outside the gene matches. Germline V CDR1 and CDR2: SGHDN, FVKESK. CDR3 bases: TGTGCCAGCAGCCAAGACAGGGGGCTAGAAGCTTTCTTT. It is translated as CASSQDRGLEAFF.

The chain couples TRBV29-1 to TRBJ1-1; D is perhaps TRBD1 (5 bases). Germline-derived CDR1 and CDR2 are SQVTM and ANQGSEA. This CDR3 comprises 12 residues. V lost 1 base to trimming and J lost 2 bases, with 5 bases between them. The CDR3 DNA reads TGCAGCGTTGAAGGGGACAACACTGAAGCTTTCTTT. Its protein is CSVEGDNTEAFF.

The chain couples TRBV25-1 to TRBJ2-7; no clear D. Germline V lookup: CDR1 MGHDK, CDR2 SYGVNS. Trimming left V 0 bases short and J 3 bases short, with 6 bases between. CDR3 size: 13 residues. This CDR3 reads CASSEYRDYEQYF. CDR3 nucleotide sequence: TGTGCCAGCAGTGAATACCGCGACTACGAGCAGTACTTC.

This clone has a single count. DNA of the CDR3: TGTGCCAGCAGCAAAGCCCGGGGACCGTCCTACGAGCAGTACTTC. It yields the protein CASSKARGPSYEQYF. The V and J genes are TRBV21-1 and TRBJ2-7. TRBV21-1 is an annotated pseudogene. CDR3 size: 15 residues.

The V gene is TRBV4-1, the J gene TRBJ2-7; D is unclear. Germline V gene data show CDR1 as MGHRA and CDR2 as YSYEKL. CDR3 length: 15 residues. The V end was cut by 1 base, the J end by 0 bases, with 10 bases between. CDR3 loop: CASSQAVAYSYEQYF. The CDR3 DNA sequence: TGCGCCAGCAGCCAAGCGGTGGCGTACTCCTACGAGCAGTACTTC.

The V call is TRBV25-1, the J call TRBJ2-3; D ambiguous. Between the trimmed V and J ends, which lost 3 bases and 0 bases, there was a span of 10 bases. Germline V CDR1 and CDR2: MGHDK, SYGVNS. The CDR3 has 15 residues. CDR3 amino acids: CASSDPSTSTDTQYF. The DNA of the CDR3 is TGTGCCAGCAGTGACCCCTCGACTAGCACAGATACGCAGTATTTT.